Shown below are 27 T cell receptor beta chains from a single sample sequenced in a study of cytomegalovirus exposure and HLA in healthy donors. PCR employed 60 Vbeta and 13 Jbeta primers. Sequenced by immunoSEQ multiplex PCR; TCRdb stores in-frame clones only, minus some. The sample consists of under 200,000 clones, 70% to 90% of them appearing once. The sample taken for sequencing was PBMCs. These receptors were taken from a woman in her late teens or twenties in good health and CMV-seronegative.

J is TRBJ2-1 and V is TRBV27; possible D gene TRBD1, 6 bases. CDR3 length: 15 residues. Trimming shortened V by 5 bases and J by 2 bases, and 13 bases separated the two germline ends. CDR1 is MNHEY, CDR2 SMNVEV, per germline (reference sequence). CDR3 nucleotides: TGTGCCAGCAGTCCCGGACAGTTGCCCTACAATGAGCAGTTCTTC. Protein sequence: CASSPGQLPYNEQFF.

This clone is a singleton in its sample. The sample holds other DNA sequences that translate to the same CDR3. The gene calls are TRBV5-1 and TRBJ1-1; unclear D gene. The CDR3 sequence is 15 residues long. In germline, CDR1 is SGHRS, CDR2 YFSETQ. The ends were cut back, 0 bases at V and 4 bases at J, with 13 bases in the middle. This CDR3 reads CASSLDPGRGTEAFF. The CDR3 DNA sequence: TGCGCCAGCAGCTTGGATCCGGGTAGAGGCACTGAAGCTTTCTTT.

The CDR3 protein is CASSLGWEGGRTEAFF. The CDR3 region has the DNA TGTGCCAGCAGTTTAGGGTGGGAGGGAGGTCGCACTGAAGCTTTCTTT. This chain uses TRBV27 with TRBJ1-1; no clear D. Trimming removed 2 bases from V and 4 bases from J, with 17 bases in between. CDR3 length: 16 amino acids. CDR1 is MNHEY and CDR2 is SMNVEV in the germline V gene (reference sequence).

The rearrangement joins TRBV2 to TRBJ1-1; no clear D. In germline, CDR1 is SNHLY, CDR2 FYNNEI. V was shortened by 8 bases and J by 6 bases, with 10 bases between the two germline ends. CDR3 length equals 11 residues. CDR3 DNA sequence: TGTGCCAGCCGGTATCATCCTGAAGCTTTCTTT. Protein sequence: CASRYHPEAFF. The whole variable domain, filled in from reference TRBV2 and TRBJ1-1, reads EPEVTQTPSHQVTQMGQEVILRCVPISNHLYFYWYRQILGQKVEFLVSFYNNEISEKSEIFDDQFSVERPDGSNFTLKIRSTKLEDSAMYFCASRYHPEAFFGQGTRLTVV.

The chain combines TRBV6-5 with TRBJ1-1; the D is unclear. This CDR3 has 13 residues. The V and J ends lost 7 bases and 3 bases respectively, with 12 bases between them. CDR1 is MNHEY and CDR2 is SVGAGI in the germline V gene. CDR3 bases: TGTGCCAGCAAGGAAGGACTGGACACTGAAGCTTTCTTT. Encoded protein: CASKEGLDTEAFF.

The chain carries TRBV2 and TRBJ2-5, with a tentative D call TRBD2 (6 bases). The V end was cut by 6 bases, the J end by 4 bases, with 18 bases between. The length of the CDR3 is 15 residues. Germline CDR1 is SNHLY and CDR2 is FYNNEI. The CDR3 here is CASRNRHGGSETQYF. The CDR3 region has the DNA TGTGCCAGCAGAAACCGACATGGGGGGTCAGAGACCCAGTACTTC.

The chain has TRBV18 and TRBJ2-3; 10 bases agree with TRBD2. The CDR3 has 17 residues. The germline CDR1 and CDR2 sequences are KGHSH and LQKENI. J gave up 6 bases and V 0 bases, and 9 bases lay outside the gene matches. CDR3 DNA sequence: TGTGCCAGCTCACCACCGGTGTCTAGCGGGAGTACTGATACGCAGTATTTT. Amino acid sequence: CASSPPVSSGSTDTQYF.

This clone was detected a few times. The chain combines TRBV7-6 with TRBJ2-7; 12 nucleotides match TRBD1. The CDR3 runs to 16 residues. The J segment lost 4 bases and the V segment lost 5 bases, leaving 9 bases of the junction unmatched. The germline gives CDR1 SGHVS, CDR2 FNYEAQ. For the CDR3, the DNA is TGTGCCAGCAGCCTCTCTGGGACAGGGGGCACGTACGAGCAGTACTTC. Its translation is CASSLSGTGGTYEQYF. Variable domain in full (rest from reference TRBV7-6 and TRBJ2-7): GAGVSQSPRYKVTKRGQDVALRCDPISGHVSLYWYRQALGQGPEFLTYFNYEAQQDKSGLPNDRFSAERPEGSISTLTIQRTEQRDSAMYRCASSLSGTGGTYEQYFGPGTRLTVT.

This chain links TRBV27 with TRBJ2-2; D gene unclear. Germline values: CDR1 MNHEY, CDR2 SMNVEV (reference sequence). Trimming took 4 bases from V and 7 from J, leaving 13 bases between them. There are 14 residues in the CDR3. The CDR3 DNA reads TGTGCCAGCAGTTCCCGCTTAGCCGGCGGGGAGCTGTTTTTT. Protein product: CASSSRLAGGELFF.

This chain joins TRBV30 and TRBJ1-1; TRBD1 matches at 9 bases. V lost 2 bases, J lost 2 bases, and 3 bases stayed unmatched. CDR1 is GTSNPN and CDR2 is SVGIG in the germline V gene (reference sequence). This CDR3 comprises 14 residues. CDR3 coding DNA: TGTGCCTGGAGTATGGGACAGGGTAACACTGAAGCTTTCTTT. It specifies CAWSMGQGNTEAFF. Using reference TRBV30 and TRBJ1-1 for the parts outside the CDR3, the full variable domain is SQTIHQWPATLVQPVGSPLSLECTVEGTSNPNLYWYRQAAGRGLQLLFYSVGIGQISSEVPQNLSASRPQDRQFILSSKKLLLSDSGFYLCAWSMGQGNTEAFFGQGTRLTVV.

CDR3 nucleotide sequence: TGTGCCAGCAGCCCGGACAACCAAGAGACCCAGTACTTC. Its translation is CASSPDNQETQYF. The V gene is TRBV11-2, the J gene TRBJ2-5, with D perhaps matching TRBD1 (5 bases). V was shortened by 5 bases and J by 0 bases, with 7 bases between the two germline ends. The germline gives CDR1 SGHAT, CDR2 FQNNGV. The CDR3 covers 13 residues.

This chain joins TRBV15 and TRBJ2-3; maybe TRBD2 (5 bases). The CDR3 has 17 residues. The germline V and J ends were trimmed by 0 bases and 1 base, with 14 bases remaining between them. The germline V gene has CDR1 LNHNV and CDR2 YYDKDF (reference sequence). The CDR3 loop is CATSRDAASYGTDTQYF. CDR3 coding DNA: TGTGCCACCAGCAGAGATGCAGCTAGCTACGGCACAGATACGCAGTATTTT.

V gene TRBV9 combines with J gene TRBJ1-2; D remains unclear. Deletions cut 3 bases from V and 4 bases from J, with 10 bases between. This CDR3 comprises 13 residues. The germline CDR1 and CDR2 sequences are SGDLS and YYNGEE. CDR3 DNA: TGTGCCAGCAGCGGGTACTCGGGCTATGGCTACACCTTC. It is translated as CASSGYSGYGYTF. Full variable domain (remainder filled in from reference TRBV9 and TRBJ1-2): DSGVTQTPKHLITATGQRVTLRCSPRSGDLSVYWYQQSLDQGLQFLIQYYNGEERAKGNILERFSAQQFPDLHSELNLSSLELGDSALYFCASSGYSGYGYTFGSGTRLTVV.

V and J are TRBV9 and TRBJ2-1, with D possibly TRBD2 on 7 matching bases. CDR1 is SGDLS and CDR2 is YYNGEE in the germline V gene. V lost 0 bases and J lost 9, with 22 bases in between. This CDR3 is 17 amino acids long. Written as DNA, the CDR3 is TGTGCCAGCAGCGTAGGTGGGGGGGCCCTGAATTGGGGTGAGCAGTTCTTC. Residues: CASSVGGGALNWGEQFF.

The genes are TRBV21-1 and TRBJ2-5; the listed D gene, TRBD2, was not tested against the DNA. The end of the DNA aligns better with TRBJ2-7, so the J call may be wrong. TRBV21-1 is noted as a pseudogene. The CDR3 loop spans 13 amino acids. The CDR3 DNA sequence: TGTGCCAGCAGCCCTAGCGGTTTCTCCGAGCAGTACTTC. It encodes CASSPSGFSEQYF.

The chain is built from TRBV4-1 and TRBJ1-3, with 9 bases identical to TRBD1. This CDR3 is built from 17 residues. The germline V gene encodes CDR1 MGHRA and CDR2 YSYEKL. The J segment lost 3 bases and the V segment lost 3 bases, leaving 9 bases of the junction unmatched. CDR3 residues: CASSQDHRDRDGNTIYF. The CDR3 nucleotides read TGCGCCAGCAGCCAGGACCACCGGGACAGGGATGGAAACACCATATATTTT.

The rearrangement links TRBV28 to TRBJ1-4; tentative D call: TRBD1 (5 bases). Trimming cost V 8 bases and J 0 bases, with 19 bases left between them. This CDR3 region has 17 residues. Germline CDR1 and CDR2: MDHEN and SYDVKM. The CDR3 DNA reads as TGTGCCAGCGGTACCTGGGGGAGGGGTGCAACTAATGAAAAACTGTTTTTT. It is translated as CASGTWGRGATNEKLFF.

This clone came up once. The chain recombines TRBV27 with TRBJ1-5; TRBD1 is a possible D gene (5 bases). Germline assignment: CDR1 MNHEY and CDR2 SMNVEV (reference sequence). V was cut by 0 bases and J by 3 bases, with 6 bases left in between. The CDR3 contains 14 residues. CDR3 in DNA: TGTGCCAGCAGTTTATCAGGGGTCAATCAGCCCCAGCATTTT. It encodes CASSLSGVNQPQHF.

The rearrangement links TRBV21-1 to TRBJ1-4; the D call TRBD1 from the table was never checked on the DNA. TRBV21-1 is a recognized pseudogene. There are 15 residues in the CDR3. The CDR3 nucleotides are TGTGCCAGCAACCCGTCAGAAGCAACTAATGAAAAACTGTTTTTT. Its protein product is CASNPSEATNEKLFF.

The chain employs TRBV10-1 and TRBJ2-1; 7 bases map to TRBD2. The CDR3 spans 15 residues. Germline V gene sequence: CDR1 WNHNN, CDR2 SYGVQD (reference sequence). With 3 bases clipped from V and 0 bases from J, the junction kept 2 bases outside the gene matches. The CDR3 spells CASSEAGSSYNEQFF. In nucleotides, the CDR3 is TGCGCCAGCAGTGAAGCGGGGAGCTCCTACAATGAGCAGTTCTTC.

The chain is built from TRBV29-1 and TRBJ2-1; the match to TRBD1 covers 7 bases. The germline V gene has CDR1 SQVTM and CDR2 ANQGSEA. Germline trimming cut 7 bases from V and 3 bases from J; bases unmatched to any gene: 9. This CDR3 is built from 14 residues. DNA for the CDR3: TGCAGCGCCTCTGGGGACAGAAACTACAATGAGCAGTTCTTC. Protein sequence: CSASGDRNYNEQFF.

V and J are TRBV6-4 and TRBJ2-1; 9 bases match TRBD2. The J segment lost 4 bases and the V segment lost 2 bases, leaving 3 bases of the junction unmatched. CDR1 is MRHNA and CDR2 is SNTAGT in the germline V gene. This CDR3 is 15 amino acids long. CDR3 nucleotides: TGTGCCAGCAGTGACATAGCGGGGGAGTACAATGAGCAGTTCTTC. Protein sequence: CASSDIAGEYNEQFF.

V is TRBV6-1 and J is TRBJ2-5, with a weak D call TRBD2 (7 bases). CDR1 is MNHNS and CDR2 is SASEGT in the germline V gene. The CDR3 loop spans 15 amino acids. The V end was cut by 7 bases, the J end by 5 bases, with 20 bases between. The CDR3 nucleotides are TGTGCCAGCACGCGGGACACTCTGCGGGGGGAGACCCAGTACTTC. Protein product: CASTRDTLRGETQYF.

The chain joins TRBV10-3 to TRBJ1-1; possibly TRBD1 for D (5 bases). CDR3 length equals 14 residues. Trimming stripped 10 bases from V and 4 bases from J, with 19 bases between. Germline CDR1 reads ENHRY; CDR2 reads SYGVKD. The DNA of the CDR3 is TGTGCCAGCGACCACCAGGGTACGGGCACTGAAGCTTTCTTT. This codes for CASDHQGTGTEAFF.

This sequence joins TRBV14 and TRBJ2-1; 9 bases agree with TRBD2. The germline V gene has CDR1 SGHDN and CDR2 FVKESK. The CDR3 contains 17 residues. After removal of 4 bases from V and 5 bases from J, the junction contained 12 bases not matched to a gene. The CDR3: CASSPRGSGGRNNEQFF. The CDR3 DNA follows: TGTGCCAGCAGCCCGAGGGGTAGCGGGGGCCGAAACAATGAGCAGTTCTTC.

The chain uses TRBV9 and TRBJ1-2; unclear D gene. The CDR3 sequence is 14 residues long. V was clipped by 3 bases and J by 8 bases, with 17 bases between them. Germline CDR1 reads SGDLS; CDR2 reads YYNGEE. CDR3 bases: TGTGCCAGCAGCGGGCCCTCCGGGGTGAGGGGCTACACCTTC. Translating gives CASSGPSGVRGYTF.

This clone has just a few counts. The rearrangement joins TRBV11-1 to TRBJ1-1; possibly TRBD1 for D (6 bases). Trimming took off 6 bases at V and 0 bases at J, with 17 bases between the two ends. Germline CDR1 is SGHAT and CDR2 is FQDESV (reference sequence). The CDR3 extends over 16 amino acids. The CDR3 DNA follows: TGTGCCAGCAGGGAACACAACAGGGCCATGAACACTGAAGCTTTCTTT. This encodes CASREHNRAMNTEAFF.